Following are 12 T cell receptor beta chains from one sample sequenced in a study of CD8+ T cells in alopecia areata. Reverse transcribed after extraction, RNA yielded cDNA as the sequencing template. TCRdb's table, derived via immunoSEQ multiplex PCR, lists solely in-frame clones and lacks some. The table has some 120,000 clones, roughly 55% seen once. The treatment was: oral pan-JAK inhibitor, 5-10 mg twice daily. The source material was CD8+ T cells sorted from blood, sampled at week 24, from a patient treated with tofacitinib. The source is a human donor with alopecia areata.

In this sample, this clone turned up once. V gene TRBV4-3 combines with J gene TRBJ2-5; the D gene is possibly TRBD2 (7 bases). With 3 bases removed from V and 5 bases from J, the gap between germline ends came to 19 bases. The CDR3 contains 16 residues. Per germline, CDR1 LGHNA and CDR2 YSLEER. The DNA for the CDR3 is TGCGCCAGCAGCCAGGCCCTAGGGGGGGAAGACGAGACCCAGTACTTC. It translates to CASSQALGGEDETQYF.

V usage is TRBV4-1 and J usage is TRBJ2-5; tentative D call: TRBD1 (5 bases). The CDR3 loop spans 15 amino acids. CDR1 MGHRA and CDR2 YSYEKL come from the germline V gene. Trimming removed 1 base from V and 5 bases from J, with 14 bases in between. The CDR3: CASSQADILGETQYF. In DNA form, the CDR3 reads TGCGCCAGCAGCCAAGCGGACATTCTTGGGGAGACCCAGTACTTC.

The chain carries TRBV13 and TRBJ1-6; no clear D gene. The germline CDR1 and CDR2 sequences are PRHDT and FYEKMQ (reference sequence). The CDR3 runs 12 residues. Trimming cost V 5 bases and J 10 bases, with 9 bases left between them. The CDR3 DNA reads as TGTGCCAGCAGCACGTTGGGGTCACCCCTCCACTTT. Translating it yields CASSTLGSPLHF.

The rearrangement uses TRBV25-1 and TRBJ1-1, with D possibly being TRBD1 (5 bases). Trimming cost V 3 bases and J 5 bases, with 16 bases left between them. CDR1 and CDR2 (germline): MGHDK, SYGVNS. This CDR3 is built from 15 residues. CDR3 in amino acids: CASSDWAGSGTEAFF. CDR3 nucleotides: TGTGCCAGCAGTGATTGGGCAGGGTCTGGGACTGAAGCTTTCTTT.

The J gene is TRBJ2-4, the V gene TRBV5-6; 7 nucleotides agree with TRBD1. This CDR3 has 12 residues. In germline, CDR1 is SGHDT, CDR2 YYEEEE. Unmatched junction bases numbered 1, after V lost 2 bases and J lost 8 bases. CDR3 sequence (DNA): TGTGCCAGCAGCTTTCAGGGGGACATTCAGTACTTC. This translates into CASSFQGDIQYF.

The V and J genes are TRBV2 and TRBJ2-7; D ambiguous. V gave up 2 bases and J gave up 0 bases, with 8 bases separating them. Germline loops: CDR1 SNHLY, CDR2 FYNNEI. This CDR3 has 14 amino acids. CDR3: CASSEKLLSYEQYF. The CDR3 nucleotides are TGTGCCAGCAGTGAAAAACTCCTCTCCTACGAGCAGTACTTC.

The V gene is TRBV18, the J gene TRBJ2-5; 8 bases map to TRBD2. This CDR3 is 17 amino acids long. V lost 0 bases, J lost 2 bases, and 8 bases stayed unmatched. Per the germline V gene, CDR1 is KGHSH and CDR2 is LQKENI. CDR3 coding DNA: TGTGCCAGCTCACCACCTCTTAGCGGGGTAGGACAAGAGACCCAGTACTTC. This gives the protein CASSPPLSGVGQETQYF.

This clone turned up a few times. This chain joins TRBV15 and TRBJ1-5; no firm D call. V was clipped by 0 bases and J by 7 bases, with 7 bases between them. This CDR3 has 13 amino acids. From germline, CDR1 is LNHNV and CDR2 YYDKDF (reference sequence). The CDR3 DNA is TGTGCCACCAGCAGAGAGGTTTACCAGCCCCAGCATTTT. Translation: CATSREVYQPQHF.

The chain couples TRBV5-6 to TRBJ2-1, with TRBD1 matching over 7 bases. The CDR3 loop spans 13 amino acids. Germline V gene sequence: CDR1 SGHDT, CDR2 YYEEEE. Losses at the gene ends were 4 bases for V and 6 bases for J; bases not matched to a gene: 4. As DNA, the CDR3 is TGTGCCAGCAGCCCCACAGGGGTCAATGAGCAGTTCTTC. Translated: CASSPTGVNEQFF.

The chain employs TRBV4-1 and TRBJ2-1; D remains unclear. The CDR3 has 15 residues. With 4 bases removed from V and 2 bases from J, the gap between germline ends came to 12 bases. Looked up from germline, CDR1 is MGHRA and CDR2 is YSYEKL. The CDR3 sequence: CASSLPDGPYNEQFF. The CDR3 DNA is TGCGCCAGCAGCCTTCCGGACGGCCCCTACAATGAGCAGTTCTTC.

The chain couples TRBV7-9 to TRBJ2-7, with D perhaps being TRBD1 or TRBD2 (5 bases each). The CDR3 is 13 residues long. Between the trimmed V and J ends, which lost 4 bases and 0 bases, there was a span of 7 bases. Per the germline V gene, CDR1 is SEHNR and CDR2 is FQNEAQ (reference sequence). The CDR3 here is CASSSGASYEQYF. The CDR3, as DNA: TGTGCCAGCAGCTCCGGGGCCTCCTACGAGCAGTACTTC. The complete variable domain, with remaining parts taken from reference TRBV7-9 and TRBJ2-7, reads DTGVSQNPRHKITKRGQNVTFRCDPISEHNRLYWYRQTLGQGPEFLTYFQNEAQLEKSRLLSDRFSAERPKGSFSTLEIQRTEQGDSAMYLCASSSGASYEQYFGPGTRLTVT.

The rearrangement joins TRBV9 to TRBJ2-5; possible D gene TRBD2, 6 bases. Germline CDR1 SGDLS, CDR2 YYNGEE. The CDR3 consists of 14 residues. Deletions cut 1 base from V and 4 bases from J, with 11 bases between. CDR3 DNA sequence: TGTGCCAGCAGCGTATCCCGGGGAGGAGAGACCCAGTACTTC. Translated: CASSVSRGGETQYF.